Below, 20 T cell receptor beta chains from the same sample are listed, as sequenced in a study of B cell selection in AIRE deficiency. The sorted conventional CD4 T cells were gated as CD4+CD127+. Sequencing used immunoSEQ multiplex PCR; TCRdb keeps in-frame clones, though not all of them. This table holds about 24,000 clones, approximately 96% found once. Specimen: CD4+CD127+ conventional T cells sorted from PBMCs. The receptors derive from a human donor in good health.

V is TRBV2 and J is TRBJ2-7, with D perhaps matching TRBD2 (5 bases). This CDR3 region has 12 residues. From germline, CDR1 is SNHLY and CDR2 FYNNEI. The ends were cut back, 6 bases at V and 3 bases at J, with 9 bases in the middle. This chain's CDR3 is CASSRDYYEQYF. As DNA, the CDR3 is TGTGCCAGCAGCCGGGATTACTACGAGCAGTACTTC.

The rearrangement uses TRBV5-6 and TRBJ1-2; a possible D gene is TRBD1 (5 bases). Looked up from germline, CDR1 is SGHDT and CDR2 is YYEEEE. The V end was cut by 0 bases, the J end by 2 bases, with 8 bases between. This CDR3 spans 14 amino acids. CDR3 nucleotides: TGTGCCAGCAGCTTGGGACGACAGAACTATGGCTACACCTTC. Residues: CASSLGRQNYGYTF.

The chain employs TRBV11-2 and TRBJ2-2; 8 bases are a match to TRBD1. This CDR3 comprises 14 residues. J gave up 5 bases and V 5 bases, and 4 bases lay outside the gene matches. CDR1 is SGHAT and CDR2 is FQNNGV in the germline V gene. The CDR3 here is CASSPDRATGELFF. DNA of the CDR3: TGTGCCAGCAGCCCGGACAGGGCTACCGGGGAGCTGTTTTTT.

V usage is TRBV6-1 and J usage is TRBJ1-6, with 7 bases aligning to TRBD1. The CDR3 contains 18 residues. Germline V lookup: CDR1 MNHNS, CDR2 SASEGT. The trim removed 0 bases at V and 7 bases at J, leaving 12 bases unmatched. The CDR3 region is CASSEAGTVGMKNSPLHF. Written as DNA, the CDR3 is TGTGCCAGCAGTGAAGCGGGGACAGTCGGAATGAAGAATTCACCCCTCCACTTT.

The chain links TRBV5-1 to TRBJ1-6; TRBD1 agrees at 10 bases. Germline lookup yields CDR1 SGHRS and CDR2 YFSETQ. The CDR3 extends over 16 amino acids. V dropped 4 bases and J dropped 5; count of bases not matched to a gene: 6. Here the CDR3 DNA reads TGCGCCAGCAGCACAGCCGGGACAGGGGATAATTCACCCCTCCACTTT. It specifies CASSTAGTGDNSPLHF.

Here the CDR3 reads CASSSMSLTVRLGNEQFF. Written as DNA, the CDR3 is TGTGCCAGCAGCTCTATGTCTCTCACGGTAAGGTTAGGGAATGAGCAGTTCTTC. The chain couples TRBV7-2 to TRBJ2-1; D unresolved. Germline loops: CDR1 SGHTA, CDR2 FQGNSA. The CDR3 totals 18 residues. V was shortened by 4 bases and J by 7 bases, with 26 bases between the two germline ends.

DNA of the CDR3: TGTGCCAGCTCACAATTTTCGACAGGAGAGACTGAAGCTTTCTTT. It translates to CASSQFSTGETEAFF. V usage is TRBV18 and J usage is TRBJ1-1, with D perhaps matching TRBD1 (6 bases). Trimming stripped 4 bases from V and 5 bases from J, with 17 bases between. The germline V gene encodes CDR1 KGHSH and CDR2 LQKENI. This CDR3 spans 15 amino acids.

A single count supports this clone. The rearrangement links TRBV18 to TRBJ2-7, with D perhaps TRBD1 (7 bases). V dropped 0 bases and J dropped 0 bases, with 12 bases sitting between them. Germline assignment: CDR1 KGHSH and CDR2 LQKENI. CDR3 size: 16 residues. The CDR3 sequence is CASSPPRDSSSYEQYF. Here the CDR3 DNA reads TGTGCCAGCTCACCACCGCGGGACAGTAGCTCCTACGAGCAGTACTTC.

This sequence joins TRBV20-1 and TRBJ1-4; maybe TRBD1 (5 bases). Germline V lookup: CDR1 DFQATT, CDR2 SNEGSKA (reference sequence). The CDR3 consists of 11 residues. V shed 3 bases and J shed 8 bases, with 7 bases lying between them. DNA for the CDR3: TGCAGTGCTAGGGGGGGGGAAAAACTGTTTTTT. As protein: CSARGGEKLFF.

J is TRBJ2-6 and V is TRBV19, with D tentatively TRBD1 (5 bases). V was cut by 8 bases and J by 2 bases, with 13 bases left in between. CDR3 length equals 15 residues. Germline CDR1 and CDR2: LNHDA and SQIVND (reference sequence). The CDR3 spells CASQGRSTGANVLTF. CDR3 nucleotides: TGTGCCAGTCAGGGTAGGAGTACTGGGGCCAACGTCCTGACTTTC. Full variable domain (missing parts from reference TRBV19 and TRBJ2-6): DGGITQSPKYLFRKEGQNVTLSCEQNLNHDAMYWYRQDPGQGLRLIYYSQIVNDFQKGDIAEGYSVSREKKESFPLTVTSAQKNPTAFYLCASQGRSTGANVLTFGAGSRLTVL.

The chain couples TRBV6-5 to TRBJ2-7; D unresolved. This CDR3 has 15 amino acids. The ends were cut back, 7 bases at V and 0 bases at J, with 16 bases in the middle. Germline-derived CDR1 and CDR2 are MNHEY and SVGAGI. CDR3 residues: CASNPVKVLSYEQYF. Here the CDR3 DNA reads TGTGCCAGCAACCCGGTGAAGGTTCTCTCCTACGAGCAGTACTTC.

The V and J genes are TRBV29-1 and TRBJ1-2; 7 bases fit TRBD1. This CDR3 has 12 residues. Germline-derived CDR1 and CDR2 are SQVTM and ANQGSEA. V lost 6 bases, J lost 4 bases, and 5 bases stayed unmatched. CDR3 sequence (DNA): TGCAGCGTCCCGACAGGGATCTATGGCTACACCTTC. This gives the protein CSVPTGIYGYTF. Together with reference TRBV29-1 and TRBJ1-2, the CDR3 gives the full variable domain: SAVISQKPSRDICQRGTSLTIQCQVDSQVTMMFWYRQQPGQSLTLIATANQGSEATYESGFVIDKFPISRPNLTFSTLTVSNMSPEDSSIYLCSVPTGIYGYTFGSGTRLTVV.

V usage is TRBV5-1 and J usage is TRBJ2-3, with a tentative D call TRBD2 (6 bases). CDR3 size: 14 residues. V was pared by 3 bases and J by 5 bases, with 13 bases between. Germline CDR1 and CDR2: SGHRS and YFSETQ. The CDR3 nucleotides read TGCGCCAGCAGCTCCTCAACCGGGGGAGATACGCAGTATTTT. Its translation: CASSSSTGGDTQYF.

V and J are TRBV6-6 and TRBJ1-1; D not certain. The V end lost 2 bases, the J end lost 5 bases, and 12 bases lay between the germline ends. CDR1 is MNHNY and CDR2 is SVGAGI in the germline V gene (reference sequence). This CDR3 is built from 14 residues. CDR3 coding DNA: TGTGCCAGCAGTTACGCGTCAGCGGGAACTGAAGCTTTCTTT. Encoded protein: CASSYASAGTEAFF.

The gene calls are TRBV19 and TRBJ1-2; 8 nucleotides match TRBD1. The CDR3 covers 13 residues. Trimming took 9 bases from V and 8 from J; bases not matched to a gene: 11. Germline loops: CDR1 LNHDA, CDR2 SQIVND (reference sequence). CDR3 in amino acids: CASETGQGLGYTF. CDR3 nucleotides: TGTGCCAGCGAGACTGGACAGGGCCTAGGCTACACCTTC.

The V call is TRBV6-1, the J call TRBJ2-3; D uncertain. The germline V gene encodes CDR1 MNHNS and CDR2 SASEGT. V was cut by 5 bases and J by 4 bases, with 16 bases left in between. There are 15 residues in the CDR3. This CDR3 is CASSSNRVGSDTQYF. In DNA form, the CDR3 reads TGTGCCAGCAGTAGCAACCGGGTAGGGTCAGATACGCAGTATTTT.

The rearrangement joins TRBV7-9 to TRBJ1-5; 8 positions agree with TRBD1. This CDR3 comprises 15 residues. In germline, CDR1 is SEHNR, CDR2 FQNEAQ (reference sequence). V dropped 5 bases and J dropped 5; count of bases not matched to a gene: 8. The CDR3 nucleotides are TGTGCCAGCAGCCCCATGGACAGGGATGATCAGCCCCAGCATTTT. This gives the protein CASSPMDRDDQPQHF.

The chain uses TRBV5-1 and TRBJ2-2, with 7 bases that match TRBD2. Germline-derived CDR1 and CDR2 are SGHRS and YFSETQ. The CDR3 contains 14 residues. V shed 0 bases, J shed 5 bases, and the junction held 1 base outside the gene matches. CDR3 bases: TGCGCCAGCAGCTTGGATAGCGGGACCGGGGAGCTGTTTTTT. Translation gives CASSLDSGTGELFF.

This clone appeared a single time. The gene calls are TRBV18 and TRBJ2-1; TRBD1 matches 7 bases. The CDR3 is 14 residues long. Germline lookup yields CDR1 KGHSH and CDR2 LQKENI. Trimming at V came to 3 bases and at J to 8 bases, leaving 7 bases not matched to a gene. The CDR3 loop is CASSPGTAGDEQFF. The CDR3, as DNA: TGTGCCAGCTCACCCGGGACAGCCGGCGATGAGCAGTTCTTC.

The chain combines TRBV9 with TRBJ2-1; a possible D gene is TRBD2 (6 bases). The germline V gene has CDR1 SGDLS and CDR2 YYNGEE. This CDR3 region has 16 residues. V lost 3 bases, J lost 1 base, and 14 bases lay in between. The CDR3 sequence is CASSARDSHSYNEQFF. In DNA form, the CDR3 reads TGTGCCAGCAGCGCCCGGGACTCCCATTCCTACAATGAGCAGTTCTTC.